This TCR beta chain was retrieved from a study of PD-L1 blockade in urothelial cancer. Study in general: Beginning in about 2014, patients received atezolizumab, given as 1,200 mg intravenously every 3 weeks.

Germline V gene data show CDR1 as SQVTM and CDR2 as ANQGSEA. The V and J ends lost 1 base and 5 bases respectively, with 11 bases between them. The CDR3 is made up of 13 amino acids. Data came from immunoSEQ multiplex PCR; TCRdb stores just in-frame clones and leaves some out. The sample records some 80,000 clones, around 81% being singletons. Time point defined: pretreatment peripheral blood. Each patient presented with locally advanced or metastatic urothelial carcinoma. The clonotype comes from a man aged 40-55 years with urothelial cancer. The chain recombines TRBV29-1 with TRBJ2-5, with D possibly matching TRBD2 (6 bases). The sequencing here drew on PBMCs, taken around atezolizumab (anti-PD-L1) treatment. CDR3 sequence reads: CSVEGGVQETQYF. In DNA form, the CDR3 reads TGCAGCGTTGAAGGGGGGGTGCAGGAGACCCAGTACTTC.